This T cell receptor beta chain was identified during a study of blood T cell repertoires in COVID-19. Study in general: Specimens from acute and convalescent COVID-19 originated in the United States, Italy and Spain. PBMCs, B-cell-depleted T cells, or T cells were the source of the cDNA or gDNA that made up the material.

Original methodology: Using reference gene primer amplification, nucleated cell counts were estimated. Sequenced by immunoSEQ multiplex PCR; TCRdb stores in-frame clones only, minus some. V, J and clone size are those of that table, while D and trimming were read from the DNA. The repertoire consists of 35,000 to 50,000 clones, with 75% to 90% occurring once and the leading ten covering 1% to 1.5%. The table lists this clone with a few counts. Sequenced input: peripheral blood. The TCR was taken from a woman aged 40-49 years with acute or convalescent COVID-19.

The DNA for the CDR3 is TGCAGCGTCAAAGATACCGGGACTAGCAATGAGCAGTTCTTC. It translates to CSVKDTGTSNEQFF. The chain recombines TRBV29-1 with TRBJ2-1; 8 bases match TRBD2. Germline values: CDR1 SQVTM, CDR2 ANQGSEA. This CDR3 spans 14 amino acids. V shed 6 bases, J shed 6 bases, and the junction held 10 bases outside the gene matches.